A single sample is the source of the 8 T cell receptor beta chains below, sequenced in a study of blood T cell repertoires in COVID-19 (dated by TCRdb to about 2020). Library generation was performed with the immunoSEQ multiplex PCR assay. The table comes from immuneACCESS by way of TCRdb, which keeps in-frame sequences with V and J called. Part of the clones is missing from these tables; in studies checked, under half for an unresolved V gene and the rest for unknown reasons. This sample lists around 150,000 clones; approximately 90% were detected once. The top ten constitute around 10% of the sample. What was sequenced was peripheral blood. These receptors all come from a woman in her sixties or seventies with COVID-19, enrolled during active disease.

This rearrangement joins TRBV5-4 to TRBJ2-7, with 12 nucleotides matching TRBD2. The germline V gene encodes CDR1 SGHNT and CDR2 YYREEE (reference sequence). The CDR3 runs 15 residues. Trimming took 4 bases from V and 1 from J; bases not matched to a gene: 3. CDR3 amino acids: CASSTGLAGSYEQYF. The CDR3 DNA is TGTGCCAGCAGCACGGGACTAGCGGGTTCCTACGAGCAGTACTTC.

This chain connects TRBV6-4 to TRBJ2-3; D may be TRBD2 (5 bases). In germline, CDR1 is MRHNA, CDR2 SNTAGT. The CDR3 sequence is 15 residues long. Trimming took 3 bases from V and 4 from J, leaving 14 bases between them. The CDR3 DNA reads as TGTGCCAGCAGTGAATTCTTCCGGGGATCAGATACGCAGTATTTT. Its protein product is CASSEFFRGSDTQYF.

This chain connects TRBV6-2 or TRBV6-3 to TRBJ2-3; TRBD2 matches 13 bases. Germline values: CDR1 MNHEY, CDR2 SVGEGT. The CDR3 has 18 amino acids. With V trimmed by 5 bases and J by 1 base, 9 bases remained unmatched. DNA of the CDR3: TGTGCCAGCAGTAGGACTAGCGGGGGACTACCACGCACAGATACGCAGTATTTT. Amino acid sequence: CASSRTSGGLPRTDTQYF.

The chain links TRBV2 to TRBJ2-3, with TRBD2 matching 9 bases. Germline V lookup: CDR1 SNHLY, CDR2 FYNNEI. The V and J ends lost 6 bases and 7 bases, in that order; junction bases with no gene match: 11. The CDR3 contains 15 residues. The CDR3 DNA reads TGTGCCAGCAGACCTCTGGCGGGGGGGCCTAATACGCAGTATTTT. Translated: CASRPLAGGPNTQYF.

This rearrangement joins TRBV10-3 to TRBJ1-6; TRBD1 matches at 7 bases. The CDR3 is 14 residues long. Unmatched junction bases numbered 4, after V lost 6 bases and J lost 5 bases. Germline V gene data show CDR1 as ENHRY and CDR2 as SYGVKD. Here the CDR3 reads CAIRTTGDNSPLHF. The CDR3 nucleotides read TGTGCCATCAGAACAACAGGGGATAATTCACCCCTCCACTTT.

This clone appeared once. This chain connects TRBV2 to TRBJ1-1; 7 bases agree with TRBD1. The CDR3 extends over 14 amino acids. Germline values: CDR1 SNHLY, CDR2 FYNNEI. The trim removed 5 bases at V and 5 bases at J, leaving 8 bases unmatched. CDR3 protein: CASSLTGDDTEAFF. CDR3 nucleotide sequence: TGTGCCAGCAGTTTAACAGGGGATGATACTGAAGCTTTCTTT.

The chain combines TRBV5-6 with TRBJ1-4; perhaps TRBD1 as D (5 bases). V gave up 1 base and J gave up 3 bases, with 16 bases separating them. This CDR3 contains 17 residues. Germline V gene sequence: CDR1 SGHDT, CDR2 YYEEEE. CDR3 in amino acids: CASSLRMIGASNEKLFF. The CDR3 DNA is TGTGCCAGCAGCTTGCGAATGATAGGGGCGTCTAATGAAAAACTGTTTTTT.

This chain links TRBV2 with TRBJ2-7; D is unresolved. Germline CDR1 SNHLY, CDR2 FYNNEI. The CDR3 length is 11 residues. The V end was cut by 4 bases, the J end by 6 bases, with 7 bases between. The CDR3 coding sequence is TGTGCCAGCAGTGGTTGGGCCGAGCAGTACTTC. This codes for CASSGWAEQYF.